Below, 3 T cell receptor beta chains from the same sample are listed, as sequenced in a study of T cells in women clearing cervical HPV infection. Only in-frame clones appear in the TCRdb table, and some are missing; sequencing was by immunoSEQ multiplex PCR. The sample features over 30,000 clones, with 1.7% in its top ten. The sequencing sample was made of blood buffy coat. These receptors came from a woman aged 18 to 75 with a cervical HPV16 infection that either progressed to CIN3+ or cleared (not recorded which).

To note about this clone: The read halts 3 residues ahead of the CDR3 end, with the missing end drawn from the germline J gene. The J gene is TRBJ2-2, the V gene TRBV2, with D possibly being TRBD1 (6 bases). Germline CDR1 reads SNHLY; CDR2 reads FYNNEI. V lost 3 bases to trimming and J lost 6 bases, with 11 bases between them. CDR3 length: 14 residues. The CDR3 region is CASSEPGASGELFF. The sequenced part of the CDR3 DNA is TGTGCCAGCAGTGAGCCAGGGGCTTCCGGGGAG.

Notes on this clone: The observed sequence ends 3 residues before the CDR3 terminus, with the missing tail filled in from the germline J gene. The chain employs TRBV18 and TRBJ2-4; TRBD1 matches at 8 bases. The CDR3 extends over 15 amino acids. Per the germline V gene, CDR1 is KGHSH and CDR2 is LQKENI. CDR3 region: CASSLHPGQDYGQYF. The CDR3 bases that were read are TGTGCCAGCTCATTGCACCCGGGACAGGACTATGGT.

Turning to this clone: Read sequence stops 3 residues before the CDR3 end, and the germline J gene provides the missing end. The gene calls are TRBV5-5 and TRBJ2-1, with TRBD1 matching over 7 bases. The V and J ends lost 4 bases and 5 bases, in that order; junction bases with no gene match: 6. This CDR3 spans 14 amino acids. CDR1 SGHKS and CDR2 YYEKEE come from the germline V gene (reference sequence). CDR3 loop: CASSPNDRDNEQFF. CDR3 DNA, as far as it was read: TGTGCCAGCAGCCCAAATGACAGGGACAATGAG.